This T cell receptor (beta chain) was sequenced during a study of blood T cell repertoires in COVID-19 (TCRdb year 2020). Study-level background: Samples from collaborators originated in the United States, Italy and Spain and spanned both the acute and convalescent phases of COVID-19. Sample metadata almost always included a de-identified subject ID, COVID-19 status, age in years and sex. The repertoires were made available in a free public database intended to serve as a resource for research on the immune response to SARS-CoV-2. Where available, HLA class I and class II types were taken from metadata supplied by the sample provider and were not determined by assay-based typing. Deeply sampled blood TCRbeta repertoires from subjects exposed to, actively infected with, or recovered from COVID-19 were included in the dataset. The material from the prospective study consisted of cDNA or gDNA derived from T cells, B-cell-depleted T cells, or PBMCs. Samples came from the ongoing ImmuneRACE study (first 160 participants) plus 1,254 subjects from 6 global collaborators.

TCRbeta CDR3 regions were amplified from genomic DNA by means of the immunoSEQ Assay, a bias-controlled multiplex PCR. The paper's data handling went like this. Nucleated cell counts per sample were estimated from amplification of reference gene primers within the assay. Sequence reads were collapsed and filtered to measure the absolute abundance of every unique TCRbeta CDR3 rearrangement. For each sample, productive Simpson clonality was calculated as the square root of Simpson's diversity index over productive rearrangements. Not all clones reach the TCRdb copy of this immuneACCESS table, which keeps in-frame sequences only. Checked studies attribute under half of the gap to unresolved V genes and leave the rest unexplained. D and trimming were read from the DNA, whereas the V and J calls and clone size are those reported in that table. Recorded for this sample are about 210,000 clones; 84% of them occurred a single time. The top ten clones comprise about 7.3% of the sample.

Clipping removes 7 bases from V and 4 bases from J, with 6 as the unmatched junction base count. CDR1 and CDR2, looked up from the germline V gene, are SQVTM and ANQGSEA. Including the terminal cysteine and phenylalanine, the CDR3 comprises 13 residues. Only the CDR3 part of the read is kept: 39 bases, read in frame from the first base. Each collaborating institution followed its own protocols to collect whole blood in K2EDTA tubes. For TCRbeta analysis, collaborators shipped samples as frozen whole blood, isolated PBMCs, or DNA extracted from either of those sample types. Overall results and qualifications from the work: Clinical and demographic metadata were provided uncurated, with the amount varying by source and participant.

Remarks on this clone: Its antigen is currently not known. Base qualities are not provided; no much larger clone lies one nucleotide away.

The source is a woman aged 50 to 60 with active or convalescent COVID-19. This receptor chain uses TRBV29-1 and TRBJ1-5; 8 junctional bases match TRBD1. The sample consisted of peripheral blood. Here is the DNA: TGCAGCGCCCAGGGGGCGCGAAATCAGCCCCAGCATTTT. The translation is CSAQGARNQPQHF. The full variable domain, completed from the reference TRBV29-1 and TRBJ1-5 proteins outside the CDR3, reads SAVISQKPSRDICQRGTSLTIQCQVDSQVTMMFWYRQQPGQSLTLIATANQGSEATYESGFVIDKFPISRPNLTFSTLTVSNMSPEDSSIYLCSAQGARNQPQHFGDGTRLSIL.